This TCR beta chain comes out of a study of monozygotic twins with inflammatory bowel disease. Each CDR3 protein gets one entry in TCRdb, which reprocessed the 5' RACE reads and gives no DNA. This sample's clone table lists roughly 300,000 distinct CDR3 sequences. Per the germline V gene, CDR1 is KGHSH and CDR2 is LQKENI. This CDR3 has 15 residues. Per donor there was one draw, yielding a blood sample of approximately 2.5 ml. This clonotype was obtained from a human donor with ulcerative colitis or Crohn's disease, or a healthy co-twin of an affected twin (not recorded which). This chain links TRBV18 with TRBJ2-2. The sample taken for sequencing was blood. CDR3 loop: CASSPGTGTTGELFF. The entire variable domain, with the rest obtained from reference TRBV18 and TRBJ2-2, is as follows: NAGVMQNPRHLVRRRGQEARLRCSPMKGHSHVYWYRQLPEEGLKFMVYLQKENIIDESGMPKERFSAEFPKEGPSILRIQQVVRGDSAAYFCASSPGTGTTGELFFGEGSRLTVL.